The rows below give T cell receptor beta chains drawn from one sample of a study of shared clonotypes between healthy human individuals. Profiling relied on immunoSEQ multiplex PCR, and the TCRdb table lists in-frame clones only, not all of them. The table has a few million clones, 80% to 95% seen once. Sequencing used naive CD4+ T cells from PBMCs. Receptors were obtained from a man aged 18 to 35 in good health. Some clones in this sample may be carry-over from other donors' samples. CDR3s leave out the opening cysteine and the closing phenylalanine or tryptophan. Fields, in order: J gene, V gene, CDR3 length, CDR3 protein.

j_call: TRBJ1-5
v_call: TRBV28
cdr3_length: 13
cdr3_aa: ASRSTGVVRQPQH

j_call: TRBJ2-1
v_call: TRBV11-3
cdr3_length: 12
cdr3_aa: ASSPGLKENEQF

j_call: TRBJ1-2
v_call: TRBV6-1
cdr3_length: 12
cdr3_aa: ASSEGQGRNGYT

j_call: TRBJ2-5
v_call: TRBV30
cdr3_length: 14
cdr3_aa: AWSEWTSGRRETQY

j_call: TRBJ2-5
v_call: TRBV5-5
cdr3_length: 12
cdr3_aa: ASSLGQGQETQY

j_call: TRBJ2-1
v_call: TRBV5-8
cdr3_length: 13
cdr3_aa: ASSLALTGYHEQF

j_call: TRBJ1-2
v_call: TRBV29-1
cdr3_length: 12
cdr3_aa: SVEDRGGHYGYT

j_call: TRBJ2-5
v_call: TRBV5-1
cdr3_length: 14
cdr3_aa: ASSLTRGRPQETQY

j_call: TRBJ1-2
v_call: TRBV28
cdr3_length: 13
cdr3_aa: ASSWPGTGGNGYT

j_call: TRBJ2-1
v_call: TRBV5-1
cdr3_length: 14
cdr3_aa: ASSLGLAGIYNEQF

j_call: TRBJ2-1
v_call: TRBV5-1
cdr3_length: 13
cdr3_aa: ASSLAGQGAEEQF

j_call: TRBJ2-3
v_call: TRBV7-2
cdr3_length: 17
cdr3_aa: ASSYRSGLAGGRTDTQY

j_call: TRBJ2-1
v_call: TRBV28
cdr3_length: 13
cdr3_aa: ASGLSGDHFGEQF

j_call: TRBJ2-7
v_call: TRBV18
cdr3_length: 12
cdr3_aa: ASSWGQLSYEQY

j_call: TRBJ1-5
v_call: TRBV7-2
cdr3_length: 12
cdr3_aa: ASSLALFNQPQH

j_call: TRBJ1-1
v_call: TRBV18
cdr3_length: 11
cdr3_aa: ASSRMGATEAF

j_call: TRBJ1-3
v_call: TRBV28
cdr3_length: 14
cdr3_aa: ASSLSSGAAGNTIY

j_call: TRBJ2-5
v_call: TRBV1
cdr3_length: 16
cdr3_aa: TSSQEGLAGGDQETQY

j_call: TRBJ1-3
v_call: TRBV7-2
cdr3_length: 15
cdr3_aa: ASSPQFIRISGNTIY

j_call: TRBJ1-2
v_call: TRBV5-4
cdr3_length: 11
cdr3_aa: ASSLQGNYGYT

j_call: TRBJ2-2
v_call: TRBV7-3
cdr3_length: 11
cdr3_aa: ASSFYNTGELF

j_call: TRBJ2-1
v_call: TRBV7-3
cdr3_length: 14
cdr3_aa: ASSSRGLAGINEQF

j_call: TRBJ1-1
v_call: TRBV10-3
cdr3_length: 10
cdr3_aa: AISYMNTEAF

j_call: TRBJ2-5
v_call: TRBV5-6
cdr3_length: 14
cdr3_aa: ASSYDRQGRGGTQY

j_call: TRBJ1-4
v_call: TRBV11-2
cdr3_length: 11
cdr3_aa: ASSSVTGVKLF

j_call: TRBJ1-2
v_call: TRBV5-6
cdr3_length: 11
cdr3_aa: ASSLSQLYGYT